This T cell receptor beta chain originates from a study of T cell changes during pregnancy in multiple sclerosis. Measured with immunoSEQ multiplex PCR; TCRdb has only the in-frame clones, and not every one. The sample has about 64,000 clones, 80% to 95% seen once. The sample consisted of peripheral blood, taken in the second trimester of pregnancy. The clonotype originates from a female donor with multiple sclerosis, enrolled in a pregnancy study.

The CDR3 DNA follows: TGCAGCGTACAACAGGGGGACCCTAATCAGCCCCAGCATTTT. This translates into CSVQQGDPNQPQHF. The rearrangement links TRBV29-1 to TRBJ1-5; 8 bases are shared with TRBD1. Trimming removed 6 bases from V and 4 bases from J; junction bases left unmatched: 8. This CDR3 is built from 14 residues. The germline CDR1 and CDR2 sequences are SQVTM and ANQGSEA.